This entry concerns a single T cell receptor beta chain. The sample belongs to a study of response to subunit inactivated influenza vaccine. TCRdb re-derived calls from the RT-PCR reads in MiXCR, one entry per CDR3 protein. The repertoire holds about 170,000 distinct CDR3 sequences, with about 12% as singletons. The CDR3 is 15 residues long. V was shortened by 5 bases and J by 4 bases, with 18 bases between the two germline ends. Per germline, CDR1 LNHDA and CDR2 SQIVND (reference sequence). The same sample was also studied in work on T cells expressing NK-cell markers. Per that paper: Generation of TCR beta cDNA was performed by 5'RACE template switching incorporating UMIs. Sorted CD3+CD56+NKG2C+, CD3+CD56+NKG2C- and CD3+CD56-NKG2C+ T cells provided the TCR beta repertoires.

This specimen consisted of CD8+ T cells sorted from PBMCs, obtained roughly 13 days after vaccination. J is TRBJ2-7 and V is TRBV19; D remains ambiguous. The sequence derives from a man aged 45 to 65 who received an inactivated influenza vaccine. The CDR3 DNA is TGTGCCAGTAGTTTCACAGTAGATGGTATGTACGAGCAGTACTTC. Residues: CASSFTVDGMYEQYF.